The 27 T cell receptor beta chains in this list originate from one sample, sequenced in a study of OX40 agonist ivuxolimab in advanced cancers. Measured with immunoSEQ multiplex PCR; TCRdb has only the in-frame clones, and not every one. This table has approximately 61,000 clones, approximately 90% appearing once. The input for sequencing was CD4+ or CD8+ T cells sorted from blood, taken in a trial of the OX40 agonist ivuxolimab. The receptor source for this set is an adult with an advanced solid tumor such as melanoma, head and neck, liver or kidney cancer.

The J gene is TRBJ2-1, the V gene TRBV2; D possibly matches TRBD1 or TRBD2 (5 bases each). Germline CDR1 SNHLY, CDR2 FYNNEI. The CDR3 is 11 residues long. V was cut by 3 bases and J by 10 bases, with 7 bases left in between. DNA of the CDR3: TGTGCCAGCAGTGATGGGACCGAGCAGTTCTTC. Translation gives CASSDGTEQFF.

V is TRBV6-5 and J is TRBJ1-2; D remains ambiguous. CDR3 length: 15 residues. The V gene's germline CDR1 is MNHEY and CDR2 SVGAGI. With 7 bases removed from V and 0 bases from J, the gap between germline ends came to 15 bases. The CDR3 DNA reads TGTGCCAGCACCCCCCACCACACATCTAACTATGGCTACACCTTC. This translates into CASTPHHTSNYGYTF.

This chain connects TRBV6-5 to TRBJ2-7; weak D call: TRBD2 (6 bases). CDR3 length: 13 amino acids. The V and J ends lost 5 bases and 2 bases respectively, with 10 bases between them. Per the germline V gene, CDR1 is MNHEY and CDR2 is SVGAGI. CDR3 loop: CASSEAGPYEQYF. In DNA, the CDR3 is TGTGCCAGCAGTGAAGCGGGCCCCTACGAGCAGTACTTC.

This rearrangement joins TRBV7-2 to TRBJ1-1; perhaps TRBD1 as D (6 bases). V was trimmed by 5 bases and J by 3 bases, leaving 22 bases between them. Germline-derived CDR1 and CDR2 are SGHTA and FQGNSA. CDR3 length: 17 amino acids. In DNA form, the CDR3 reads TGTGCCAGCAGCCCACGCGTTTGGGGGGCGGGGGACACTGAAGCTTTCTTT. This translates into CASSPRVWGAGDTEAFF.

This chain joins TRBV7-9 and TRBJ1-1, with D possibly being TRBD1 (5 bases). Germline V lookup: CDR1 SEHNR, CDR2 FQNEAQ (reference sequence). Trimming shortened V by 4 bases and J by 0 bases, and 9 bases separated the two germline ends. The CDR3 has 14 amino acids. Written as DNA, the CDR3 is TGTGCCAGCAGCTCGGGACGTCTGAACACTGAAGCTTTCTTT. It specifies CASSSGRLNTEAFF.

This clone has just one count. The chain recombines TRBV9 with TRBJ2-3, with D unclear. The germline V gene has CDR1 SGDLS and CDR2 YYNGEE. The CDR3 is made up of 14 amino acids. V lost 4 bases, J lost 0 bases, and 9 bases lay in between. CDR3 protein: CASSLEVSTDTQYF. The CDR3 coding sequence is TGTGCCAGCAGCCTCGAGGTGAGCACAGATACGCAGTATTTT.

The chain couples TRBV6-5 to TRBJ1-2, with TRBD1 matching 8 bases. With 9 bases clipped from V and 4 bases from J, the junction kept 7 bases outside the gene matches. This CDR3 has 13 amino acids. Germline CDR1 is MNHEY and CDR2 is SVGAGI. CDR3 in DNA: TGTGCCAGTCGGACAGGGTATTCCTATGGCTACACCTTC. This translates into CASRTGYSYGYTF.

As for this clone: Different DNA sequences within this sample yield the same CDR3. This chain joins TRBV7-3 and TRBJ2-3; D not resolved. The CDR3 totals 13 residues. The germline V gene has CDR1 SGHTA and CDR2 FQGTGA. Trimming removed 6 bases from V and 4 bases from J, with 11 bases in between. The CDR3 DNA is TGTGCCAGCAGTCTCCTAGGAGCAGATACGCAGTATTTT. Amino acids: CASSLLGADTQYF.

The chain recombines TRBV27 with TRBJ1-1; the D is unclear. CDR3 length equals 16 residues. Looked up from germline, CDR1 is MNHEY and CDR2 is SMNVEV (reference sequence). V dropped 4 bases and J dropped 1 base, with 16 bases sitting between them. DNA for the CDR3: TGTGCCAGCAGTTCCCTGATGCAGCTCAAGAACACTGAAGCTTTCTTT. This translates into CASSSLMQLKNTEAFF.

This chain uses TRBV15 with TRBJ1-1; 9 bases line up with TRBD1. The V segment lost 5 bases and the J segment 4 bases; nucleotides outside the gene matches: 11. Looked up from germline, CDR1 is LNHNV and CDR2 is YYDKDF (reference sequence). The CDR3 runs to 16 residues. The CDR3 sequence: CATSFRPTGGGTEAFF. For the CDR3, the DNA is TGTGCCACCAGCTTTCGTCCGACAGGGGGAGGCACTGAAGCTTTCTTT. Full variable domain (rest looked up from reference TRBV15 and TRBJ1-1): DAMVIQNPRYQVTQFGKPVTLSCSQTLNHNVMYWYQQKSSQAPKLLFHYYDKDFNNEADTPDNFQSRRPNTSFCFLDIRSPGLGDTAMYLCATSFRPTGGGTEAFFGQGTRLTVV.

The V call is TRBV19, the J call TRBJ2-2; D is perhaps TRBD2 (5 bases). Germline V gene lookup returns CDR1 LNHDA and CDR2 SQIVND (reference sequence). Trimming stripped 5 bases from V and 8 bases from J, with 21 bases between. CDR3 size: 16 residues. This chain's CDR3 is CASSVSTPGFEGELFF. The CDR3 nucleotides read TGTGCCAGTAGTGTTTCGACCCCGGGATTTGAGGGGGAGCTGTTTTTT.

By sample share, this clone is medium-sized. V usage is TRBV6-5 and J usage is TRBJ2-7; unclear D gene. CDR3 length: 16 residues. Germline V gene data show CDR1 as MNHEY and CDR2 as SVGAGI. V was cut by 0 bases and J by 1 base, with 13 bases left in between. Here the CDR3 DNA reads TGTGCCAGCAGTTACTCGATAGTTGAAGGGTCCTACGAGCAGTACTTC. As protein: CASSYSIVEGSYEQYF.

The rearrangement joins TRBV28 to TRBJ2-5; the D call may be TRBD1 or TRBD2 (6 bases each). This CDR3 has 19 residues. V lost 3 bases and J lost 2, with 25 bases in between. From germline, CDR1 is MDHEN and CDR2 SYDVKM. The CDR3 region is CASSFLLLGHREEQETQYF. CDR3 DNA sequence: TGTGCCAGCAGTTTCCTCCTCCTGGGGCACAGGGAGGAACAAGAGACCCAGTACTTC. Supplemented by reference TRBV28 and TRBJ2-5, the full variable domain reads DVKVTQSSRYLVKRTGEKVFLECVQDMDHENMFWYRQDPGLGLRLIYFSYDVKMKEKGDIPEGYSVSREKKERFSLILESASTNQTSMYLCASSFLLLGHREEQETQYFGPGTRLLVL.

The CDR3 is CASSQAGGPMEQFF. The CDR3 DNA follows: TGCGCCAGCAGCCAGGCGGGGGGGCCGATGGAGCAGTTCTTC. This sequence joins TRBV4-1 and TRBJ2-1, with 9 bases matching TRBD2. The CDR3 has 14 amino acids. The J segment lost 10 bases and the V segment lost 3 bases, leaving 7 bases of the junction unmatched. Germline assignment: CDR1 MGHRA and CDR2 YSYEKL.

This chain uses TRBV21-1 with TRBJ1-6; the table names TRBD1, a call not compared with the DNA. TRBV21-1 is reported as a pseudogene. The CDR3 consists of 17 residues. The DNA for the CDR3 is TGTGCCAGCAGCACCTACTGCCCAGGGACAGTTAATTCACCCCTCCACTTT. As protein: CASSTYCPGTVNSPLHF.

The chain's CDR3 is CASSLGVAPYEQYF. DNA for the CDR3: TGTGCCAGCAGCTTAGGGGTAGCGCCCTACGAGCAGTACTTC. This chain uses TRBV13 with TRBJ2-7; D possibly corresponds to TRBD2 (5 bases). Per the germline V gene, CDR1 is PRHDT and CDR2 is FYEKMQ (reference sequence). This CDR3 is built from 14 residues. V dropped 0 bases and J dropped 2 bases, with 8 bases sitting between them.

V usage is TRBV7-9 and J usage is TRBJ2-1; maybe TRBD1 (6 bases). Trimming stripped 5 bases from V and 3 bases from J, with 11 bases between. CDR1 is SEHNR, CDR2 FQNEAQ, per germline (reference sequence). The CDR3 loop spans 14 amino acids. In DNA form, the CDR3 reads TGTGCCAGCAGCCCACCGACAGGCTACAATGAGCAGTTCTTC. It is translated as CASSPPTGYNEQFF.

This chain uses TRBV19 with TRBJ2-1; possible D gene TRBD2, 5 bases. The germline V and J ends were trimmed by 4 bases and 0 bases, with 10 bases remaining between them. CDR1 is LNHDA and CDR2 is SQIVND in the germline V gene (reference sequence). This CDR3 comprises 15 residues. The CDR3 loop is CASSRLPLSYNEQFF. CDR3 coding DNA: TGTGCCAGTAGTAGACTACCCCTCTCCTACAATGAGCAGTTCTTC.

This chain uses TRBV27 with TRBJ2-5; D remains ambiguous. CDR1 is MNHEY and CDR2 is SMNVEV in the germline V gene (reference sequence). V dropped 0 bases and J dropped 5 bases, with 13 bases sitting between them. The CDR3 runs to 15 residues. CDR3 amino acids: CASSLSLATVETQYF. CDR3 coding DNA: TGTGCCAGCAGTTTATCGTTGGCTACGGTCGAGACCCAGTACTTC.

Relative to its sample, this clone is medium-sized (0.01 to 0.1%). V is TRBV30 and J is TRBJ2-3, with D possibly TRBD2 on 5 matching bases. With 4 bases removed from V and 0 bases from J, the gap between germline ends came to 14 bases. The CDR3 has 15 residues. Germline V gives CDR1 GTSNPN, CDR2 SVGIG (reference sequence). The CDR3 spells CAWTVEDTSTDTQYF. CDR3 in DNA: TGTGCCTGGACCGTGGAGGATACTAGCACAGATACGCAGTATTTT.

This CDR3 is CASSLTLGLAGPRDEQYF. The CDR3 coding sequence is TGTGCCAGCAGCCTTACCCTGGGACTAGCGGGGCCGAGAGACGAGCAGTACTTC. This chain joins TRBV7-6 and TRBJ2-7, with 13 bases fitting TRBD2. The germline V gene encodes CDR1 SGHVS and CDR2 FNYEAQ. CDR3 length: 18 amino acids. The junction had 15 bases not matched to a gene; V was cut back by 5 bases and J by 5 bases.

The V call is TRBV5-1, the J call TRBJ2-2; 10 bases are a match to TRBD1. V was pared by 2 bases and J by 6 bases, with 13 bases of the junction left unmatched. The length of the CDR3 is 18 residues. The germline gives CDR1 SGHRS, CDR2 YFSETQ. The CDR3 bases are TGCGCCAGCAGCTTATTTGCCCAGGGACAGGGGTTGGCCGGGGAGCTGTTTTTT. This encodes CASSLFAQGQGLAGELFF.

The CDR3 loop is CSVEDQNGVEAFF. The CDR3 nucleotides are TGCAGCGTTGAAGATCAGAATGGAGTTGAAGCTTTCTTT. The J gene is TRBJ1-1, the V gene TRBV29-1; no definite D call. Trimming removed 0 bases at V and 7 bases at J, with 12 bases between. CDR1 SQVTM and CDR2 ANQGSEA come from the germline V gene. The length of the CDR3 is 13 residues.

In its sample, this clone was seen once. The chain carries TRBV4-1 and TRBJ2-7; D call uncertain. Germline V gene sequence: CDR1 MGHRA, CDR2 YSYEKL. V shed 3 bases and J shed 3 bases, with 9 bases lying between them. The CDR3 extends over 13 amino acids. CDR3 sequence reads: CASSQPTGYEQYF. The CDR3 DNA is TGCGCCAGCAGCCAGCCAACGGGCTACGAGCAGTACTTC.

This CDR3 reads CASSPTGANTEAFF. The CDR3, as DNA: TGTGCCAGCAGTCCGACAGGGGCGAACACTGAAGCTTTCTTT. The rearrangement uses TRBV27 and TRBJ1-1, with 8 bases aligning to TRBD1. This CDR3 is built from 14 residues. Germline-derived CDR1 and CDR2 are MNHEY and SMNVEV (reference sequence). Germline trimming cut 5 bases from V and 1 base from J; bases unmatched to any gene: 3.

This clone was detected a few times. The V gene is TRBV10-3, the J gene TRBJ1-2; no reliable D call. Germline V gives CDR1 ENHRY, CDR2 SYGVKD. V was cut by 10 bases and J by 1 base, with 13 bases left in between. This CDR3 comprises 13 residues. The CDR3 DNA follows: TGTGCCACCACCCGGGCCGTTAACTATGGCTACACCTTC. It is translated as CATTRAVNYGYTF.

The gene calls are TRBV4-1 and TRBJ2-7; weak D call: TRBD1 (6 bases). Deletions cut 2 bases from V and 4 bases from J, with 15 bases between. The CDR3 covers 15 residues. Germline V CDR1 and CDR2: MGHRA, YSYEKL. The CDR3 coding sequence is TGCGCCAGCAGCCAAAGTCCCGCAGGGGTTTACGAGCAGTACTTC. It specifies CASSQSPAGVYEQYF.